The clone carrying this TCR beta chain was found a few times. Antigen specificity is unknown. Compared with germline, one end of the junction differs, possibly owing to a read error. After constant-region reverse-primer amplification, full-length variable regions underwent semi-nested PCR with Nested Universal Primer A. One entry per CDR3 protein, called by TCRdb with MiXCR from the 5' RACE reads. Counted here are roughly 60,000 distinct CDR3 sequences, around 24% occurring once; the ten biggest clones make up under 2.5%. Germline-derived CDR1 and CDR2 are SSHAT and FNYEAQ (reference sequence). The CDR3 length is 14 residues. Study conclusions and caveats: Greatest tumor Treg TCR overlap was with tumor naive CD4+ cells. Larger-cohort validation covered only one TCR beta V-J rearrangement. The TCR gene usage of tumor memory CD4+ T cells clustered together with blood and lymph node memory CD4+ cells and with lymph node naive CD4+ cells.

The sorted Tregs were CD4+CD25+CD127-/low cells. The chain carries TRBV7-7 and TRBJ2-7; 7 nucleotides line up with TRBD2. The receptor's source is a female donor with breast cancer. The specimen was tumor-infiltrating Tregs sorted from the breast tumor. The CDR3 DNA sequence: TGTGCTAGCAGCTTAGGGGTGTGGGACTACGAGCGGTACTTC. The encoded protein is CASSLGVWDYERYF.